This T cell receptor (beta chain) was identified in a study of cytotoxic CD8 clonotypes in ibrutinib-treated CLL. The repertoire was sequenced with immunoSEQ multiplex PCR; TCRdb's copy has only in-frame clones and lacks some. This table has approximately 170,000 clones, roughly 90% appearing once. Per the germline V gene, CDR1 is SGHVS and CDR2 is FNYEAQ. CDR3 size: 14 residues. With V trimmed by 5 bases and J by 2 bases, 5 bases remained unmatched. This TCR was recovered from a human donor with chronic lymphocytic leukemia. Source: PBMCs, taken at disease progression, from a patient treated with ibrutinib. V usage is TRBV7-6 and J usage is TRBJ1-2; 7 bases match TRBD1. DNA of the CDR3: TGTGCCAGCAGCCAGAACAGGGGAAACTATGGCTACACCTTC. This sequence encodes CASSQNRGNYGYTF.